The 29 T cell receptor beta chains reported below all come from one sample, sequenced in a study of blood T cell repertoires in COVID-19. TCRdb's copy holds only in-frame clones and misses some; the assay was immunoSEQ multiplex PCR. Among roughly 270,000 clones listed, 75% to 85% were seen once. The sample was peripheral blood. The receptor source for this set is a man aged 50-59 years with active or convalescent COVID-19.

This chain connects TRBV7-8 to TRBJ2-7; 7 bases match TRBD2. After removal of 1 base from V and 0 bases from J, the junction contained 6 bases not matched to a gene. The CDR3 is made up of 16 amino acids. Germline V gene data show CDR1 as SGHVS and CDR2 as FQNEAQ. Written as DNA, the CDR3 is TGTGCCAGCAGCTTAGATGGGGGGGGTGGCTCCTACGAGCAGTACTTC. It translates to CASSLDGGGGSYEQYF. The variable domain in full, with the rest retrieved from reference TRBV7-8 and TRBJ2-7, is GAGVSQSPRYKVAKRGQDVALRCDPISGHVSLFWYQQALGQGPEFLTYFQNEAQLDKSGLPSDRFFAERPEGSVSTLKIQRTQQEDSAVYLCASSLDGGGGSYEQYFGPGTRLTVT.

The gene calls are TRBV19 and TRBJ1-5; tentatively, D is TRBD1 (6 bases). Germline CDR1 LNHDA, CDR2 SQIVND (reference sequence). Trimming took off 3 bases at V and 5 bases at J, with 17 bases between the two ends. This CDR3 spans 16 amino acids. The CDR3 bases are TGTGCCAGTAGTATCCGACAGGCAACGGGCGATCAGCCCCAGCATTTT. Translating it yields CASSIRQATGDQPQHF.

The rearrangement uses TRBV4-1 and TRBJ1-5, with unresolved D. There are 15 residues in the CDR3. The V end lost 1 base, the J end lost 2 bases, and 9 bases lay between the germline ends. Germline assignment: CDR1 MGHRA and CDR2 YSYEKL. The CDR3 region has the DNA TGCGCCAGCAGCCAAGGAACCGCAGGCAATCAGCCCCAGCATTTT. Translated, it gives CASSQGTAGNQPQHF.

This sequence joins TRBV5-1 and TRBJ2-4; possibly TRBD2 for D (6 bases). Germline CDR1 SGHRS, CDR2 YFSETQ. Trimming shortened V by 0 bases and J by 4 bases, and 14 bases separated the two germline ends. The CDR3 covers 16 residues. CDR3 coding DNA: TGCGCCAGCAGCTTGGCGGGAGAGTGGCGGAAAAACATTCAGTACTTC. Translating it yields CASSLAGEWRKNIQYF.

The chain uses TRBV19 and TRBJ1-5; 7 bases match TRBD1. Germline V gene data show CDR1 as LNHDA and CDR2 as SQIVND (reference sequence). This CDR3 comprises 16 residues. Germline trimming cut 4 bases from V and 5 bases from J; bases unmatched to any gene: 11. CDR3 in DNA: TGTGCCAGTAGTACCTACGGGACAGCCCTGGATCAGCCCCAGCATTTT. Amino acid sequence: CASSTYGTALDQPQHF.

V gene TRBV4-2 combines with J gene TRBJ1-1; D is undetermined. The length of the CDR3 is 13 residues. V was trimmed by 6 bases and J by 5 bases, leaving 13 bases between them. CDR1 and CDR2 (germline): LGHNA, YNFKEQ. The CDR3: CASRGEASTEAFF. In DNA, the CDR3 is TGTGCCAGCAGGGGAGAGGCATCGACTGAAGCTTTCTTT.

The chain has TRBV3-1 (or the pseudogene TRBV3-2) and TRBJ2-7; 16 nucleotides line up with TRBD2. With 5 bases clipped from V and 3 bases from J, the junction kept 4 bases outside the gene matches. The CDR3 has 16 amino acids. Germline CDR1 is LGHDT and CDR2 is YNNKEL (reference sequence). CDR3 amino acids: CASSGTSGRASYEQYF. The CDR3 coding sequence is TGTGCCAGCAGCGGGACTAGCGGGAGGGCCAGCTACGAGCAGTACTTC.

The V gene is TRBV3-1 (or the pseudogene TRBV3-2), the J gene TRBJ2-7; the match to TRBD2 covers 13 bases. This CDR3 has 15 amino acids. Trimming removed 4 bases from V and 6 bases from J; junction bases left unmatched: 6. Germline loops: CDR1 LGHDT, CDR2 YNNKEL (reference sequence). CDR3 nucleotides: TGTGCCAGCAGCCCCACGGGACTAGCGGGAACCGAGCAGTACTTC. Protein: CASSPTGLAGTEQYF.

The chain is built from TRBV2 and TRBJ1-1; D is uncertain. This CDR3 spans 16 amino acids. Germline CDR1 and CDR2: SNHLY and FYNNEI. Trimming shortened V by 2 bases and J by 1 base, and 14 bases separated the two germline ends. In DNA, the CDR3 is TGTGCCAGCAGTGAATATACTGGGAGAGGGAACACTGAAGCTTTCTTT. Translated, it gives CASSEYTGRGNTEAFF.

Only one count was recorded for this clone. V usage is TRBV29-1 and J usage is TRBJ2-3; TRBD2 aligns across 11 bases. V shed 6 bases, J shed 3 bases, and the junction held 5 bases outside the gene matches. Per germline, CDR1 SQVTM and CDR2 ANQGSEA. This CDR3 comprises 14 residues. The CDR3 DNA reads as TGCAGCGTGCGGTTAGCGGGAGGGACAGATACGCAGTATTTT. Protein product: CSVRLAGGTDTQYF.

The chain employs TRBV19 and TRBJ2-7; TRBD1 agrees at 8 bases. Unmatched junction bases numbered 6, after V lost 4 bases and J lost 7 bases. CDR3 length equals 13 residues. In germline, CDR1 is LNHDA, CDR2 SQIVND (reference sequence). This CDR3 reads CASSRQGAWEQYF. CDR3 in DNA: TGTGCCAGTAGTAGGCAGGGGGCTTGGGAGCAGTACTTC.

The rearrangement links TRBV29-1 to TRBJ1-2; maybe TRBD1 (5 bases). Deletions cut 5 bases from V and 2 bases from J, with 9 bases between. Germline CDR1 is SQVTM and CDR2 is ANQGSEA. This CDR3 has 12 amino acids. The CDR3 nucleotides are TGCAGCGTTACTCAGGGAAACTATGGCTACACCTTC. Its translation: CSVTQGNYGYTF.

The CDR3 region is CASSEGPEGREQYF. The CDR3 nucleotides are TGTGCCAGCAGCGAAGGACCGGAGGGGCGCGAGCAGTACTTC. The V call is TRBV21-1, the J call TRBJ2-7; whether TRBD2, the table's D call, matches the DNA was not checked. TRBV21-1 is shown as a pseudogene. CDR3 length: 14 amino acids.

The chain has TRBV5-1 and TRBJ2-7, with D perhaps TRBD1 (5 bases). Germline V gene lookup returns CDR1 SGHRS and CDR2 YFSETQ. The CDR3 totals 14 residues. With 4 bases removed from V and 0 bases from J, the gap between germline ends came to 11 bases. The CDR3 reads CASSVGHASYEQYF. As DNA, the CDR3 is TGCGCCAGCAGCGTTGGACATGCCTCCTACGAGCAGTACTTC.

There are a few counts of this clone. The chain couples TRBV7-3 to TRBJ2-3, with 12 positions matching TRBD2. Unmatched junction bases numbered 14, after V lost 1 base and J lost 3 bases. This CDR3 is built from 20 residues. Germline V gene data show CDR1 as SGHTA and CDR2 as FQGTGA. The CDR3: CASSLSRSPLLAGGTDTQYF. CDR3 DNA sequence: TGTGCCAGCAGCTTAAGTAGGTCCCCCCTTCTAGCGGGAGGGACAGATACGCAGTATTTT. Complete variable domain (other parts from reference TRBV7-3 and TRBJ2-3): GAGVSQTPSNKVTEKGKYVELRCDPISGHTALYWYRQSLGQGPEFLIYFQGTGAADDSGLPNDRFFAVRPEGSVSTLKIQRTERGDSAVYLCASSLSRSPLLAGGTDTQYFGPGTRLTVL.

The genes are TRBV7-8 and TRBJ1-6, with D possibly being TRBD1 (5 bases). The CDR3 covers 15 residues. Germline CDR1 is SGHVS and CDR2 is FQNEAQ. V lost 4 bases to trimming and J lost 7 bases, with 14 bases between them. The CDR3 loop is CASSSLAQGNSPLHF. The DNA for the CDR3 is TGTGCCAGCAGCTCGCTGGCCCAGGGCAATTCACCCCTCCACTTT.

This clone was observed a handful of times. The chain carries TRBV15 and TRBJ2-7; D uncertain. CDR1 is LNHNV, CDR2 YYDKDF, per germline (reference sequence). V was clipped by 0 bases and J by 5 bases, with 8 bases between them. The CDR3 sequence is 13 residues long. The CDR3 region is CATSRDLGHEQYF. The CDR3 region has the DNA TGTGCCACCAGCAGAGATCTTGGGCACGAGCAGTACTTC.

This chain links TRBV4-1 with TRBJ1-2; D unclear. The CDR3 is 15 residues long. V was pared by 4 bases and J by 4 bases, with 16 bases between. Germline-derived CDR1 and CDR2 are MGHRA and YSYEKL. CDR3: CASSRPGAQTYGYTF. The DNA of the CDR3 is TGCGCCAGCAGCCGCCCAGGTGCGCAGACCTATGGCTACACCTTC.

The rearrangement uses TRBV6-5 and TRBJ1-1, with a tentative D call TRBD1 (6 bases). This CDR3 is built from 12 residues. Germline V CDR1 and CDR2: MNHEY, SVGAGI. Trimming took off 6 bases at V and 12 bases at J, with 17 bases between the two ends. This CDR3 is CASSPKGGASFF. For the CDR3, the DNA is TGTGCCAGCAGCCCAAAGGGGGGGGCCTCTTTCTTT.

This chain links TRBV23-1 with TRBJ2-3, with D tentatively TRBD2 (5 bases). TRBV23-1 has ORF status, its function being uncertain. This CDR3 contains 17 residues. The germline V and J ends were trimmed by 4 bases and 2 bases, with 19 bases remaining between them. The CDR3 reads CASSRICGRRHTDTQYF. The CDR3 DNA is TGCGCCAGCAGTCGGATTTGTGGGCGGAGGCACACAGATACGCAGTATTTT.

J is TRBJ2-1 and V is TRBV3-1 (or the pseudogene TRBV3-2); D ambiguous. The CDR3 contains 15 residues. V dropped 1 base and J dropped 1 base, with 8 bases sitting between them. From germline, CDR1 is LGHDT and CDR2 YNNKEL (reference sequence). CDR3 region: CASSQAGLSYNEQFF. The CDR3 DNA follows: TGTGCCAGCAGCCAAGCTGGGCTATCCTACAATGAGCAGTTCTTC.

V gene TRBV28 combines with J gene TRBJ2-7; D unresolved. Germline V CDR1 and CDR2: MDHEN, SYDVKM. The length of the CDR3 is 11 residues. Trimming took off 6 bases at V and 6 bases at J, with 9 bases between the two ends. In DNA form, the CDR3 reads TGTGCCAGCAGAGCATTCTCCGAGCAGTACTTC. Amino acids: CASRAFSEQYF. The full variable domain, completed using reference TRBV28 and TRBJ2-7, is DVKVTQSSRYLVKRTGEKVFLECVQDMDHENMFWYRQDPGLGLRLIYFSYDVKMKEKGDIPEGYSVSREKKERFSLILESASTNQTSMYLCASRAFSEQYFGPGTRLTVT.

This clone has more than one count but fewer than ten. The rearrangement links TRBV12-3 or TRBV12-4 to TRBJ1-1; D might be TRBD1 (5 bases). The germline V and J ends were trimmed by 3 bases and 8 bases, with 10 bases remaining between them. This CDR3 comprises 12 residues. CDR3 protein: CASSFRTPEAFF. DNA for the CDR3: TGTGCCAGCAGTTTCAGGACACCAGAAGCTTTCTTT.

V gene TRBV3-1 (or the pseudogene TRBV3-2) combines with J gene TRBJ2-1, with TRBD2 matching over 8 bases. The CDR3 runs 15 residues. Germline CDR1 and CDR2: LGHDT and YNNKEL (reference sequence). Germline trimming cut 0 bases from V and 3 bases from J; bases unmatched to any gene: 1. In nucleotides, the CDR3 is TGTGCCAGCAGCCAAGAAAGCGGGAGCTACAATGAGCAGTTCTTC. This gives the protein CASSQESGSYNEQFF.

The chain carries TRBV3-1 (or the pseudogene TRBV3-2) and TRBJ2-4; D may be TRBD1 (6 bases). This CDR3 comprises 13 residues. CDR1 LGHDT and CDR2 YNNKEL come from the germline V gene (reference sequence). The V and J ends lost 4 bases and 5 bases respectively, with 9 bases between them. This chain's CDR3 is CASSRAGENIQYF. The CDR3 region has the DNA TGTGCCAGCAGCCGGGCAGGGGAAAACATTCAGTACTTC.

Many counts were recorded for this clone. V is TRBV25-1 and J is TRBJ2-1; D perhaps matches TRBD2 (6 bases). The CDR3 is made up of 12 amino acids. Germline V gene data show CDR1 as MGHDK and CDR2 as SYGVNS. Trimming cost V 8 bases and J 10 bases, with 15 bases left between them. The CDR3 region is CASSQVRGEQFF. The CDR3 nucleotides are TGTGCCAGCTCTCAAGTGCGGGGCGAGCAGTTCTTC.

The CDR3 sequence: CASSYRDYGYTF. The CDR3 DNA reads as TGTGCCAGCAGTTACCGGGACTATGGCTACACCTTC. This chain links TRBV12-3 or TRBV12-4 with TRBJ1-2; no definite D call. The V end lost 4 bases, the J end lost 3 bases, and 6 bases lay between the germline ends. This CDR3 spans 12 amino acids.

The chain is built from TRBV7-9 and TRBJ1-2, with D uncertain. V lost 4 bases, J lost 0 bases, and 9 bases lay in between. The germline V gene encodes CDR1 SEHNR and CDR2 FQNEAQ (reference sequence). CDR3 length: 14 residues. In nucleotides, the CDR3 is TGTGCCAGCAGCTCCCCCTCCCCTAACTATGGCTACACCTTC. Its translation: CASSSPSPNYGYTF. Looking up the rest from reference TRBV7-9 and TRBJ1-2 gives the full variable domain: DTGVSQNPRHKITKRGQNVTFRCDPISEHNRLYWYRQTLGQGPEFLTYFQNEAQLEKSRLLSDRFSAERPKGSFSTLEIQRTEQGDSAMYLCASSSPSPNYGYTFGSGTRLTVV.

This clone was found a few times. The chain is built from TRBV7-9 and TRBJ1-2, with unresolved D. CDR3 length: 13 residues. The germline gives CDR1 SEHNR, CDR2 FQNEAQ (reference sequence). V lost 5 bases and J lost 4, with 11 bases in between. The CDR3 loop reads CASSPGGGYGYTF. DNA of the CDR3: TGTGCCAGCAGCCCTGGCGGCGGCTATGGCTACACCTTC.